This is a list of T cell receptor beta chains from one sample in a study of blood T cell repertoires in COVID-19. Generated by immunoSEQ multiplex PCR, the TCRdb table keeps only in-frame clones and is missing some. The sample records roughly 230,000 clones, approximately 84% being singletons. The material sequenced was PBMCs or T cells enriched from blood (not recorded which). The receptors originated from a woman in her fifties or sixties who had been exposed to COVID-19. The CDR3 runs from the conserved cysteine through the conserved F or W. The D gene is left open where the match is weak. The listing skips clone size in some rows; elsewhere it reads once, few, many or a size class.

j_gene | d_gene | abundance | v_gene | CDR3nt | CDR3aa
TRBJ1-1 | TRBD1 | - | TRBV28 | TGTGCCAGCACCTTAACGGGGACAGCTCTCACTGAAGCTTTCTTT | CASTLTGTALTEAFF
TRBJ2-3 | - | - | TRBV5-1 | TGCGCCAGCAGCGCTTCGGGGGCAGATACGCAGTATTTT | CASSASGADTQYF
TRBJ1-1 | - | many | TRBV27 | TGTGCCAGCAGCACAGGCACTGAAGCTTTCTTT | CASSTGTEAFF
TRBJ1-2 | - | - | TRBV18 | TGTGCCAGCTCACTAAATGTGGGCTACACCTTC | CASSLNVGYTF
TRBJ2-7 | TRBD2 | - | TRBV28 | TGTGCCAGCAGTCCCACTAGCGGCTACGAGCAGTACTTC | CASSPTSGYEQYF
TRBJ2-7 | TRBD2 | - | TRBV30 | TGTGCCTGGAGTGTACGAGCGGGGGTCGGCGAGATCTACGAGCAGTACTTC | CAWSVRAGVGEIYEQYF
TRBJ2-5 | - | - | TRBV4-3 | TGCGCCAGCAGCCAAGAGCCAGCGGGCACCCAAGAGACCCAGTACTTC | CASSQEPAGTQETQYF
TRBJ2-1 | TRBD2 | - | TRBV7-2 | TGTGCCAGCAGCCCGACTAGCGGGGGTTCCAGCTGGCGGTTCTTC | CASSPTSGGSSWRFF
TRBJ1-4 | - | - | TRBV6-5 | TGTGCCAGCAGATCGAACAGCTTCTCTAATGAAAAACTGTTTTTT | CASRSNSFSNEKLFF
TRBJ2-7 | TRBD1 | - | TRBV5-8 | TGTGCCAGCAGCCGTACCGGGACAGCCTACGAGCAGTACTTC | CASSRTGTAYEQYF
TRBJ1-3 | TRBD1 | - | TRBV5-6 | TGTGCCAGCAGCCTCGGAAGTGGGACAGCCTCTGGAAACACCATATATTTT | CASSLGSGTASGNTIYF
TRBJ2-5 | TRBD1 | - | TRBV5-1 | TGCGCCAGCAGCTTGGCCCCGGGACAGCCTCCGGAGACCCAGTACTTC | CASSLAPGQPPETQYF
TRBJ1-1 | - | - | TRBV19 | TGTGCCAGTAGTATTTCACGGGGGACTGAAGCTTTCTTT | CASSISRGTEAFF
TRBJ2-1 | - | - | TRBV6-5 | TGTGCCAGCATTAACCGGGTCCGGGGTGAGCAGTTCTTC | CASINRVRGEQFF
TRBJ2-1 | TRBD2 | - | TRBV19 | TGTGCCAGCAGAACTAGCGGGGGGGTCGGTGAGCAGTTCTTC | CASRTSGGVGEQFF
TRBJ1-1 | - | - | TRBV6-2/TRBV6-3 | TGTGCCAGCAGTTACCGACAGGAAGCTTTCTTT | CASSYRQEAFF
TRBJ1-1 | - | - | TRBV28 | TGTGCCAGCAGCACGGGGGGTAGGAAAGCTTTCTTT | CASSTGGRKAFF
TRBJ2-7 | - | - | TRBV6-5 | TGTGCCAGCAGGCTGAGCTCCTACGAGCAGTACTTC | CASRLSSYEQYF
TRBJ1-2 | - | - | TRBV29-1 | TGCAGCGCTAAAGGGGGACGCTTTAACTATGGCTACACCTTC | CSAKGGRFNYGYTF
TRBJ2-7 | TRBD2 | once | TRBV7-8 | TGTGCCAGCAGCTTAGCAGCCAGGGAGGGTTCTACCTACGAGCAGTACTTC | CASSLAAREGSTYEQYF
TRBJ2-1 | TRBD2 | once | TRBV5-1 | TGCGCCAGCAGCCGAGACGGGACTAGCGGGGGTAGCTCCTACAATGAGCAGTTCTTC | CASSRDGTSGGSSYNEQFF
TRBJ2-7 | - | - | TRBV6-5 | TGTGCCAGCTCTTCCCCGGGTTCCTACGAGCAGTACTTC | CASSSPGSYEQYF
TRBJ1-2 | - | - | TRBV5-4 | TGTGCCAGCAGCTTGGTCTCACAGGACGGCGGCTACACCTTC | CASSLVSQDGGYTF
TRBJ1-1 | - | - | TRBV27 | TGTGCCAGCAGTGCCCGATTCAGGGTTACTGAAGCTTTCTTT | CASSARFRVTEAFF
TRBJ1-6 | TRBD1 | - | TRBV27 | TGTGCCAGCAGTTTACGTACGGGACAGGGAGGGTCACCCCTCCACTTT | CASSLRTGQGGSPLHF
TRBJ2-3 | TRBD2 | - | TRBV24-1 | TGTGCCACCAGTCCTCGGTCTAGCGGGGGCACAGATACGCAGTATTTT | CATSPRSSGGTDTQYF